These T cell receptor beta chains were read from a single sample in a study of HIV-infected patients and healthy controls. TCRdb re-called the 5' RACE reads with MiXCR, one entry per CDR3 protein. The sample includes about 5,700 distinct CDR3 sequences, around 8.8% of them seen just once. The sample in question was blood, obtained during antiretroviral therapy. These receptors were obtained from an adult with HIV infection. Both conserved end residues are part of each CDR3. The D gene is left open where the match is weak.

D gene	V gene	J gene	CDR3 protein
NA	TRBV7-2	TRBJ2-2	CASSLQGPTGELFF
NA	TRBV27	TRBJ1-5	CASSMRRNQPQHF
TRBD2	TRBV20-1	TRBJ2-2	CSARSPGLADTGELFF
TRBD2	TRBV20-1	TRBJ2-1	CSARDRAGGMFNEQFF
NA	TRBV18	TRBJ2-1	CASSPTLRGTYNEQFF
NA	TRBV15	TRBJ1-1	CATSIRMNTEAFF
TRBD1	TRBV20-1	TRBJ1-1	CSAAITGVTEAFF
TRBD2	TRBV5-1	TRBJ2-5	CASSLSGSLPETQYF
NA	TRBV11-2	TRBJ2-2	CASTLTPLNTGELFF
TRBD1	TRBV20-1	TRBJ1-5	CSARVTGGASYDQPQHF
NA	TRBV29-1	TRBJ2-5	CSVDPTSSRETQYF
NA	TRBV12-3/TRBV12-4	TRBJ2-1	CASSSGRSQANEQFF
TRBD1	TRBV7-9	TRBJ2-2	CASSWDRNSGELFF
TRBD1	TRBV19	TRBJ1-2	CASSTALTGNDYTF
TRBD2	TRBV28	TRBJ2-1	CASSSIAGLRSEQFF
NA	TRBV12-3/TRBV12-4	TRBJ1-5	CASSSLTQAGGNQPQHF
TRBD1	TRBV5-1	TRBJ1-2	CARRGRLHGYTF
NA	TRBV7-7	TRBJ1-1	CASSGAPNTEAFF
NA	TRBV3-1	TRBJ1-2	CASSQVKVGYTF
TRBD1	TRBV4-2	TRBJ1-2	CASSPNPTGEVYGYTF
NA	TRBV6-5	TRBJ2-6	CASSYRTAAPGANVLTF
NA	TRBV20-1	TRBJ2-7	CSATFLASYEQYF